A single sample is the source of the 29 T cell receptor beta chains below, sequenced in a study of beta chain features in type 1 diabetes. All of the isolated RNA was reverse transcribed, so expressed TCRB transcripts were sequenced. Here immunoSEQ multiplex PCR was the method, and the copy in TCRdb shows in-frame clones only, minus some. The sample yields 300,000 to 350,000 clones, roughly 13% seen once. For these receptors, no antigen is known. Study-level findings and limits: Type 1 diabetes patients had moderately but significantly shorter TCRB CDR3s in all four CD4+ subsets.

The sample was naive CD4+ T cells from blood. These receptors all stem from a woman between 18 and 29 years old with type 1 diabetes.

This clone was counted a few times. V usage is TRBV14 and J usage is TRBJ2-1; 8 positions agree with TRBD2. The CDR3 length is 16 residues. CDR1 SGHDN and CDR2 FVKESK come from the germline V gene. J lost 8 bases, V lost 4 bases, and 13 bases had no gene match. The DNA for the CDR3 is TGTGCCAGCAGCCCCGCCCGGGGGATAGCGGGACATGAGCAGTTCTTC. This gives the protein CASSPARGIAGHEQFF.

The V gene is TRBV25-1, the J gene TRBJ1-1, with D perhaps TRBD1 (5 bases). Trimming took off 2 bases at V and 3 bases at J, with 10 bases between the two ends. The germline gives CDR1 MGHDK, CDR2 SYGVNS. This CDR3 comprises 14 residues. CDR3 sequence (DNA): TGTGCCAGCAGTGAAGGAGGGGAAGACACTGAAGCTTTCTTT. This encodes CASSEGGEDTEAFF.

The chain combines TRBV7-2 with TRBJ2-1; the D is unclear. V was clipped by 5 bases and J by 5 bases, with 19 bases between them. Germline V CDR1 and CDR2: SGHTA, FQGNSA. CDR3 length: 16 residues. In nucleotides, the CDR3 is TGTGCCAGCAGCCCCCGACTGACTGATCGGGACAATGAGCAGTTCTTC. Translated: CASSPRLTDRDNEQFF.

The chain recombines TRBV2 with TRBJ2-1, with D possibly being TRBD2 (6 bases). CDR1 and CDR2 (germline): SNHLY, FYNNEI. V shed 7 bases and J shed 0 bases, with 16 bases lying between them. This CDR3 comprises 16 residues. CDR3 in amino acids: CASMRRAGLSYNEQFF. CDR3 DNA sequence: TGTGCCAGCATGAGAAGGGCGGGACTCTCCTACAATGAGCAGTTCTTC.

The gene calls are TRBV6-6 and TRBJ2-1; D perhaps matches TRBD2 (6 bases). CDR3 length: 13 residues. Trimming pared 5 bases from V and 4 bases from J, leaving 9 bases between. Looked up from germline, CDR1 is MNHNY and CDR2 is SVGAGI (reference sequence). CDR3 in amino acids: CASSRDLYNEQFF. The CDR3 DNA reads as TGTGCCAGCAGTAGGGACTTGTACAATGAGCAGTTCTTC.

The chain has TRBV28 and TRBJ2-7; D gene uncertain. Germline V gene lookup returns CDR1 MDHEN and CDR2 SYDVKM. Between the trimmed V and J ends, which lost 1 base and 4 bases, there was a span of 8 bases. CDR3 length equals 13 residues. In DNA form, the CDR3 reads TGTGCCAGCAGTTTATCCCCCCAGTACGAGCAGTACTTC. Translated: CASSLSPQYEQYF.

This clone was found a few times. The chain recombines TRBV7-2 with TRBJ2-7, with 9 bases that match TRBD2. Trimming took 0 bases from V and 4 from J; bases not matched to a gene: 4. In germline, CDR1 is SGHTA, CDR2 FQGNSA. This CDR3 region has 15 residues. CDR3 sequence reads: CASSLAPLAGYEQYV. The CDR3 DNA reads TGTGCCAGCAGCTTAGCGCCCCTAGCGGGGTACGAGCAGTACGTC.

V usage is TRBV7-9 and J usage is TRBJ2-2; the match to TRBD2 covers 7 bases. CDR1 is SEHNR, CDR2 FQNEAQ, per germline (reference sequence). The CDR3 length is 14 residues. J was trimmed by 4 bases and V by 3 bases; bases with no gene match: 2. The CDR3 region has the DNA TGTGCCAGCAGCTTTGGACTAGGCACCGGGGAGCTGTTTTTT. Encoded protein: CASSFGLGTGELFF.

Turning to this clone: The same CDR3 is also encoded by other DNA sequences in this sample. The chain carries TRBV18 and TRBJ1-1; D gene ambiguous. V lost 3 bases and J 0 bases, leaving 11 bases between the germline ends. Germline-derived CDR1 and CDR2 are KGHSH and LQKENI. The length of the CDR3 is 15 residues. The CDR3: CASSPGQAMNTEAFF. In nucleotides, the CDR3 is TGTGCCAGCTCACCGGGCCAGGCTATGAACACTGAAGCTTTCTTT.

This clone was seen more than once but under ten times. This CDR3 is also generated by other DNA sequences in the sample. The chain links TRBV6-5 to TRBJ1-5; 8 positions match TRBD1. There are 14 residues in the CDR3. V gave up 3 bases and J gave up 4 bases; unmatched junction bases: 2. Germline-derived CDR1 and CDR2 are MNHEY and SVGAGI. The DNA for the CDR3 is TGTGCCAGCAGTTATGGACAGGGAAATCAGCCCCAGCATTTT. Its translation: CASSYGQGNQPQHF.

This clone was recorded a few times. This chain uses TRBV5-1 with TRBJ2-5, with a weak D call TRBD1 (5 bases). V was pared by 1 base and J by 3 bases, with 7 bases between. The CDR3 spans 13 residues. CDR1 is SGHRS and CDR2 is YFSETQ in the germline V gene. Written as DNA, the CDR3 is TGCGCCAGCAGCTTGACAGGAGAAGAGACCCAGTACTTC. Its translation is CASSLTGEETQYF.

The chain is built from TRBV28 and TRBJ2-3, with 9 bases fitting TRBD1. The CDR3 covers 15 residues. CDR1 is MDHEN and CDR2 is SYDVKM in the germline V gene. V trimming: 6 bases; J trimming: 5 bases; junction bases outside the gene matches: 9. CDR3 protein: CASRGNRGRIDTQYF. As DNA, the CDR3 is TGTGCCAGCAGGGGAAACAGGGGGCGGATAGATACGCAGTATTTT.

The J gene is TRBJ2-1, the V gene TRBV7-9, with 7 positions matching TRBD2. The ends lost 5 bases at V and 6 bases at J; junction bases unmatched: 10. Per germline, CDR1 SEHNR and CDR2 FQNEAQ (reference sequence). The CDR3 has 15 residues. The CDR3 spells CASSPRTRRGNEQFF. CDR3 DNA: TGTGCCAGCAGCCCGCGGACTAGAAGAGGCAATGAGCAGTTCTTC.

This clone was recorded a few times. This sequence joins TRBV5-8 and TRBJ1-2; no definite D call. Germline CDR1 and CDR2: SGHTS and YDEGEE. The CDR3 is 16 amino acids. Trimming took 0 bases from V and 4 from J, leaving 16 bases between them. In DNA, the CDR3 is TGTGCCAGCAGCTTGGCCGGAGGTTACTTCATCTATGGCTACACCTTC. Its protein product is CASSLAGGYFIYGYTF.

This clone showed up just once. CDR3 sequence (DNA): TGCGCCAGCAGCTTGGGGACGGGGGGGTACGAGCAGTACTTC. Amino acid sequence: CASSLGTGGYEQYF. J is TRBJ2-7 and V is TRBV5-1; TRBD2 matches 8 bases. The CDR3 spans 14 residues. V shed 0 bases and J 4 bases; nucleotides not matched to a gene: 3. Germline V gene data show CDR1 as SGHRS and CDR2 as YFSETQ.

This clone was seen a handful of times. This chain uses TRBV7-2 with TRBJ1-5, with D perhaps TRBD1 (5 bases). V was cut by 1 base and J by 4 bases, with 11 bases left in between. The CDR3 is 15 amino acids. CDR1 SGHTA and CDR2 FQGNSA come from the germline V gene. CDR3 nucleotide sequence: TGTGCCAGCAGCTTAGGAAGACAGACTAATCAGCCCCAGCATTTT. Protein sequence: CASSLGRQTNQPQHF.

The chain couples TRBV9 to TRBJ2-3; a possible D gene is TRBD2 (6 bases). Trimming stripped 0 bases from V and 7 bases from J, with 18 bases between. CDR1 and CDR2 (germline): SGDLS, YYNGEE. The CDR3 loop spans 16 amino acids. The CDR3 DNA follows: TGTGCCAGCAGCGTAGAGGGGTGGAGGGCGATAAATACGCAGTATTTT. Amino acids: CASSVEGWRAINTQYF.

In its sample, this clone was seen a few times. The chain links TRBV7-3 to TRBJ2-1, with 8 bases fitting TRBD1. From germline, CDR1 is SGHTA and CDR2 FQGTGA. The CDR3 is made up of 15 amino acids. The junction had 9 bases not matched to a gene; V was cut back by 5 bases and J by 6 bases. The chain's CDR3 is CASSLDRGEGNEQFF. In nucleotides, the CDR3 is TGTGCCAGCAGCCTCGACAGGGGAGAGGGCAATGAGCAGTTCTTC.

This clone has more than one count but fewer than ten. In DNA, the CDR3 is TGTGCCAGCAGCCCCCGTCGGCGGGACTTACACTCCTACGAGCAGTACGTC. Protein product: CASSPRRRDLHSYEQYV. This chain links TRBV9 with TRBJ2-7; D is possibly TRBD2 (6 bases). The CDR3 runs to 17 residues. The germline V gene encodes CDR1 SGDLS and CDR2 YYNGEE. V gave up 4 bases and J gave up 0 bases, with 20 bases separating them.

The table lists this clone with a few counts. The V gene is TRBV9, the J gene TRBJ2-3; D is perhaps TRBD2 (5 bases). CDR1 is SGDLS, CDR2 YYNGEE, per germline. The CDR3 has 14 amino acids. The ends were cut back, 0 bases at V and 2 bases at J, with 7 bases in the middle. Here the CDR3 DNA reads TGTGCCAGCAGCGTAGGGCGGGTCACAGATACGCAGTATTTT. Residues: CASSVGRVTDTQYF.

The chain combines TRBV6-6 with TRBJ2-5; TRBD1 matches 7 bases. The CDR3 runs to 14 residues. V shed 4 bases and J 3 bases; nucleotides not matched to a gene: 5. Per germline, CDR1 MNHNY and CDR2 SVGAGI (reference sequence). CDR3 in DNA: TGTGCCAGCAGTTTACCCGGGACAGAAGAGACCCAGTACTTC. Protein: CASSLPGTEETQYF.

The chain links TRBV5-1 to TRBJ2-1; 8 bases match TRBD2. CDR3 length: 19 amino acids. V lost 0 bases to trimming and J lost 3 bases; unmatched junction nucleotides: 14. The germline V gene encodes CDR1 SGHRS and CDR2 YFSETQ. The CDR3 DNA is TGCGCCAGCAGCTTGGTCCCTCGGGGTAGCGGGATGATCTACAATGAGCAGTTCTTC. Translated, it gives CASSLVPRGSGMIYNEQFF.

There are a few counts of this clone. V is TRBV5-4 and J is TRBJ2-3; D is unresolved. From germline, CDR1 is SGHNT and CDR2 YYREEE (reference sequence). The CDR3 has 14 amino acids. V was trimmed by 4 bases and J by 2 bases, leaving 11 bases between them. The CDR3 DNA follows: TGTGCCAGCAGCCTCAACCTCTACACAGATACGCAGTATTTT. It codes for CASSLNLYTDTQYF.

This clone was picked up a small number of times. The chain couples TRBV28 to TRBJ2-7; D is unresolved. The germline CDR1 and CDR2 sequences are MDHEN and SYDVKM. V was trimmed by 6 bases and J by 2 bases, leaving 8 bases between them. This CDR3 comprises 12 residues. CDR3 amino acids: CASSSFPYEQYF. In nucleotides, the CDR3 is TGTGCCAGCAGCTCCTTTCCCTACGAGCAGTACTTC.

This chain links TRBV10-3 with TRBJ2-3; 8 bases agree with TRBD1. The junction had 8 bases not matched to a gene; V was cut back by 11 bases and J by 4 bases. The germline V gene has CDR1 ENHRY and CDR2 SYGVKD. The CDR3 runs to 13 residues. CDR3 residues: CALGTGGADTQYF. The CDR3 nucleotides are TGTGCCCTCGGGACAGGTGGTGCAGATACGCAGTATTTT.

This clone was counted ten times or more. The chain recombines TRBV7-9 with TRBJ2-3, with TRBD2 matching 8 bases. Germline V gene data show CDR1 as SEHNR and CDR2 as FQNEAQ (reference sequence). The CDR3 is 14 amino acids. V lost 1 base to trimming and J lost 4 bases; unmatched junction nucleotides: 1. CDR3 in DNA: TGTGCCAGCAGCTTAGACGGGAGGGCAGATACGCAGTATTTT. Translated: CASSLDGRADTQYF.

This clone turned up a few times. The V and J genes are TRBV11-2 and TRBJ2-6; possibly TRBD2 for D (7 bases). V was pared by 1 base and J by 0 bases, with 16 bases between. Germline-derived CDR1 and CDR2 are SGHAT and FQNNGV. The CDR3 runs to 19 residues. CDR3 residues: CASSLVAGATSSGANVLTF. The CDR3 nucleotides are TGTGCCAGCAGCTTAGTTGCGGGGGCCACTTCCTCTGGGGCCAACGTCCTGACTTTC.

The rearrangement uses TRBV19 and TRBJ1-5; weak D call: TRBD1 (6 bases). The CDR3 consists of 14 residues. The V gene's germline CDR1 is LNHDA and CDR2 SQIVND (reference sequence). V lost 9 bases to trimming and J lost 3 bases, with 15 bases between them. The CDR3, as DNA: TGTGCCAGCCACACCAGGGGATACAATCAGCCCCAGCATTTT. Its translation is CASHTRGYNQPQHF. Full variable domain (rest looked up from reference TRBV19 and TRBJ1-5): DGGITQSPKYLFRKEGQNVTLSCEQNLNHDAMYWYRQDPGQGLRLIYYSQIVNDFQKGDIAEGYSVSREKKESFPLTVTSAQKNPTAFYLCASHTRGYNQPQHFGDGTRLSIL.

This rearrangement joins TRBV30 to TRBJ2-6; D might be TRBD1 (6 bases). V was pared by 5 bases and J by 17 bases, with 25 bases between. This CDR3 region has 14 residues. Per germline, CDR1 GTSNPN and CDR2 SVGIG (reference sequence). CDR3 amino acids: CAWDPRTQGKPLTF. CDR3 nucleotide sequence: TGTGCCTGGGACCCGCGTACACAGGGAAAACCCTTGACTTTC.